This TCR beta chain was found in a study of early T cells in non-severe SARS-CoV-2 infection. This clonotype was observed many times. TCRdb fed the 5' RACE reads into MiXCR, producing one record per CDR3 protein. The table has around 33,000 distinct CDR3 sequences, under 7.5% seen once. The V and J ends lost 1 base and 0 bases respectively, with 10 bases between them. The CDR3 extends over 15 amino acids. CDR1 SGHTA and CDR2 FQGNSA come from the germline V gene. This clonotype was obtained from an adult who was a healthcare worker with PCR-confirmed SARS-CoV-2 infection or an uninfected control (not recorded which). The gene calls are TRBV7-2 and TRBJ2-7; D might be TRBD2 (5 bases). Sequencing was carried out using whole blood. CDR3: CASSLVASSSYEQYF. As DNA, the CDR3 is TGTGCCAGCAGCTTAGTAGCTAGCAGCTCCTACGAGCAGTACTTC.